The text below deals with one T cell receptor beta chain. Its target antigen remains unknown. Base qualities are not provided; no much larger clone lies one nucleotide away. The data belong to a study of breast tumors, draining lymph nodes, adjacent tissues (TCRdb year 2016). Turning to the overall study: TCR beta repertoires were compared across tumor, adjacent nontumor tissue and axillary lymph nodes obtained from breast cancer patients. The study aimed to assess the relationships and possible T-cell exchange between tumor, surrounding tissue and draining lymph node repertoires in human breast cancer. What the research found in general, with its limitations: T-cell repertoire diversity in tumors was found to be lower than in lymph nodes but higher than in nontumor tissue, and preferential V and J gene usage was observed. The data were considered consistent with most tumor T cells being derived from the lymph node and subsequently expanding within tumor tissue. The similarity between tumor and nontumor tissue repertoires was significantly greater in luminal-like breast cancer than in basal-like breast cancer. The conclusion that tumor T cells originate in lymph nodes was presented as consistent with a hypothesis rather than as directly demonstrated.

The data were produced on an Illumina HiSeq 2000. TCR beta chain libraries were generated by multiplex PCR amplification. High-throughput sequencing was used to analyze the amplified TCR beta chain products. TCRdb ran its own pipeline on the public reads, namely fastp trimming at Q25 and MiXCR clone calling, and kept in-frame beta chains. Merged by CDR3 protein, the rows form single entries marked with the most common genes and DNA. The sample records about 31,000 distinct CDR3 sequences, 63% of which are singletons. The top ten clonotypes cover about 18% of the sample. The germline V gene encodes CDR1 SGHAT and CDR2 FQNNGV. The CDR3 sequence holds 17 residues, the cysteine and phenylalanine included. Only the CDR3 portion is preserved as DNA: 51 bases, with reading frame beginning at the first base. V ends up 1 base short and J 4 bases short, with an unmatched junction base count of 7.

The chain was built from TRBV11-2 and TRBJ2-3; 11 central nucleotides agree with TRBD2. This receptor was taken from a female donor with breast cancer. Some clones in this sample may be carry-over from other donors' samples. Sample: breast tumor tissue. The CDR3 amino acid sequence is: CASSLGRLAGRADTQYF. The DNA sequence is as follows: TGTGCCAGCAGCTTAGGCCGACTAGCGGGGAGGGCAGATACGCAGTATTTT.